A selection of T cell receptor beta chains follows, all from one sample in a study of blood T cell repertoires in COVID-19. Method: immunoSEQ multiplex PCR; TCRdb's copy keeps in-frame clones and lacks some. The repertoire holds about 140,000 clones, with roughly 86% as singletons. The source material was peripheral blood. The receptor set was obtained from a woman aged 45 to 65 with acute or convalescent COVID-19. CDR3s include the opening cysteine and the closing phenylalanine or tryptophan.

v_gene	j_gene	CDR3aa
TRBV5-4	TRBJ1-2	CASSREVIIRGGYTF
TRBV19	TRBJ1-5	CACKLGTGTFNQPQHF
TRBV9	TRBJ1-3	CASSVRGGSGNTIYF
TRBV19	TRBJ2-1	CASSRTTSGSSYNEQFF
TRBV6-1	TRBJ2-3	CASTPDGGPDTQYF
TRBV28	TRBJ1-5	CASSFSAGLKPQHF
TRBV7-3	TRBJ2-5	CASSPIAGGQETQYF
TRBV6-1	TRBJ2-7	CASSETLGTGIYEQYF
TRBV6-5	TRBJ1-2	CASSHQDRGLYGYTF
TRBV23-1	TRBJ1-1	CASRLTRGTEAFF
TRBV7-9	TRBJ1-1	CASSYTAPYTEAFF
TRBV11-2	TRBJ2-3	CASSPIPGGTDTQYF
TRBV27	TRBJ1-1	CASSYAGTGGTEAFF
TRBV7-8	TRBJ1-5	CASSFDRHGGPQHF
TRBV9	TRBJ2-2	CASSATGHGELFF
TRBV7-8	TRBJ2-7	CASSSLTGKGAYEQYF
TRBV4-2	TRBJ2-2	CASSQETGGPSGELFF